The T cell receptor beta chain described here comes from a study of blood T cell repertoires in COVID-19. TCRdb keeps only in-frame clones here, not all; method: immunoSEQ multiplex PCR. Found here are about 430,000 clones, roughly nine tenths of them singletons; the top ten hold 0.95% to 1.2%. This CDR3 comprises 11 residues. V was pared by 3 bases and J by 9 bases, with 6 bases between. The TCR originated in a man between 25 and 39 years old who had recovered from COVID-19. The gene calls are TRBV12-3 or TRBV12-4 and TRBJ2-1; tentative D call: TRBD1 (5 bases). Sequenced: PBMCs or T cells enriched from blood (not recorded which). The CDR3 region is CASSLQGEQFF. The CDR3 coding sequence is TGTGCCAGCAGTTTGCAGGGTGAGCAGTTCTTC.